A single sample is the source of the 8 T cell receptor beta chains below, sequenced in a study of T cell clones after liver transplantation. The data were produced by immunoSEQ multiplex PCR, yet TCRdb's version contains in-frame clones alone and is incomplete. This sample has tens of thousands of clones, with 92% found just once. Here the sequenced sample was CD4+ T cells from blood, taken roughly 25 months after liver transplant. These receptors all come from a human patient who received a liver transplant. The graft donor may be the source of some T cells.

The chain uses TRBV27 and TRBJ2-2; TRBD2 matches 7 bases. Trimming took 8 bases from V and 1 from J; bases not matched to a gene: 4. The CDR3 covers 14 residues. Germline V gene sequence: CDR1 MNHEY, CDR2 SMNVEV (reference sequence). Here the CDR3 DNA reads TGTGCCAGCCACCAGCGGGGGAACACCGGGGAGCTGTTTTTT. Amino acids: CASHQRGNTGELFF.

This clone is a singleton in its sample. This chain joins TRBV5-5 and TRBJ2-7, with unresolved D. This CDR3 is 13 amino acids long. Germline V gene sequence: CDR1 SGHKS, CDR2 YYEKEE (reference sequence). Trimming cost V 4 bases and J 5 bases, with 13 bases left between them. Here the CDR3 DNA reads TGTGCCAGCAGCCCCGATCCGTCCCACGAGCAGTACTTC. As protein: CASSPDPSHEQYF. Looking up the rest from reference TRBV5-5 and TRBJ2-7 gives the full variable domain: DAGVTQSPTHLIKTRGQQVTLRCSPISGHKSVSWYQQVLGQGPQFIFQYYEKEERGRGNFPDRFSARQFPNYSSELNVNALLLGDSALYLCASSPDPSHEQYFGPGTRLTVT.

The chain uses TRBV7-2 and TRBJ2-3; a possible D gene is TRBD2 (5 bases). V lost 3 bases, J lost 1 base, and 17 bases lay in between. The CDR3 extends over 17 amino acids. Germline V gives CDR1 SGHTA, CDR2 FQGNSA. The CDR3 protein is CASSLQRGLGGTDTQYF. The CDR3 DNA reads TGTGCCAGCAGCTTGCAGAGAGGGCTAGGAGGCACAGATACGCAGTATTTT.

This clone was seen just once. The rearrangement joins TRBV11-2 to TRBJ2-1; 13 nucleotides match TRBD2. The CDR3 length is 15 residues. V shed 5 bases, J shed 8 bases, and the junction held 6 bases outside the gene matches. Germline V gene lookup returns CDR1 SGHAT and CDR2 FQNNGV. CDR3 protein: CASSAGTSGIYEQFF. DNA of the CDR3: TGTGCCAGCAGCGCAGGGACTAGCGGGATCTATGAGCAGTTCTTC.

The chain couples TRBV19 to TRBJ2-2; the D is unclear. The V and J ends lost 2 bases and 3 bases respectively, with 10 bases between them. This CDR3 has 15 residues. In germline, CDR1 is LNHDA, CDR2 SQIVND (reference sequence). In DNA, the CDR3 is TGTGCCAGTAGTATACTCCTAGGACACACCGGGGAGCTGTTTTTT. It specifies CASSILLGHTGELFF.

This clone has just one count. The chain recombines TRBV11-3 with TRBJ2-2; perhaps TRBD1 as D (6 bases). The germline CDR1 and CDR2 sequences are SGHNT and YENEEA. V lost 4 bases and J 2 bases, leaving 14 bases between the germline ends. The CDR3 runs to 16 residues. CDR3 sequence: CASSSGTQGNTGELFF. The CDR3 region has the DNA TGTGCCAGCAGCTCAGGGACACAGGGAAACACCGGGGAGCTGTTTTTT.

This clone was observed once. The chain carries TRBV19 and TRBJ1-2; D ambiguous. The V end lost 3 bases, the J end lost 6 bases, and 11 bases lay between the germline ends. CDR1 and CDR2 (germline): LNHDA, SQIVND (reference sequence). The CDR3 is 13 residues long. The CDR3 loop is CASSITSGDGYTF. CDR3 DNA sequence: TGTGCCAGTAGTATCACCTCAGGAGATGGCTACACCTTC.

The chain carries TRBV5-6 and TRBJ1-6; a possible D gene is TRBD1 (6 bases). CDR1 and CDR2 from the germline V gene are SGHDT and YYEEEE. The V and J ends lost 4 bases and 9 bases respectively, with 14 bases between them. This CDR3 has 14 amino acids. CDR3 DNA sequence: TGTGCCAGCAGCCTGGACAGCGGAGGTTCACCCCTCCACTTT. Encoded protein: CASSLDSGGSPLHF.